The clone carrying this T cell receptor (beta chain) was found a few times. This entry belongs to a study of blood T cell repertoires in COVID-19. Study-level background: Samples came from the United States, Italy and Spain, spanning acute and convalescent COVID-19.

Libraries were prepared by immunoSEQ multiplex PCR; TCRdb keeps only in-frame clonotypes and omits some of them. The profile covers 250,000 to 300,000 clones, with approximately 89% appearing a single time and around 9.6% taken by the ten largest. Sequencing input: peripheral blood. The clonotype originates from a woman in her seventies with COVID-19, enrolled during active disease.

The CDR3 sequence: CASSPLSGGGQPQHF. DNA for the CDR3: TGTGCCAGCTCACCATTGTCAGGGGGCGGGCAGCCCCAGCATTTT. The chain is built from TRBV18 and TRBJ1-5; 8 bases fit TRBD1. V gave up 2 bases and J gave up 7 bases; unmatched junction bases: 7. The CDR3 loop spans 15 amino acids. Germline-derived CDR1 and CDR2 are KGHSH and LQKENI.